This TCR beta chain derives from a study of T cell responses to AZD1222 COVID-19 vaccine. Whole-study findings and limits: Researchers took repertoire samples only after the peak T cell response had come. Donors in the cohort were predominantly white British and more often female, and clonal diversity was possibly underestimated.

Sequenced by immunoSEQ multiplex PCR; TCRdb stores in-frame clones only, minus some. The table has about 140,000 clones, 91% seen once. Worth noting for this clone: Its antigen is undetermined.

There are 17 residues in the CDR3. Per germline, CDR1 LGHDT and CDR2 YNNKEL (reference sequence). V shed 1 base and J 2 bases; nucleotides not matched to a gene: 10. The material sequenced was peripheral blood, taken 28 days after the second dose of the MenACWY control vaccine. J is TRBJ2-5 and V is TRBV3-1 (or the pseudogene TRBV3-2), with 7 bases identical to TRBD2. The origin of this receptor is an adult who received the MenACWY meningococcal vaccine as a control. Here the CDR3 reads CASSQGPGGKRQETQYF. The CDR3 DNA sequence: TGTGCCAGCAGCCAAGGCCCCGGGGGGAAGCGGCAAGAGACCCAGTACTTC.